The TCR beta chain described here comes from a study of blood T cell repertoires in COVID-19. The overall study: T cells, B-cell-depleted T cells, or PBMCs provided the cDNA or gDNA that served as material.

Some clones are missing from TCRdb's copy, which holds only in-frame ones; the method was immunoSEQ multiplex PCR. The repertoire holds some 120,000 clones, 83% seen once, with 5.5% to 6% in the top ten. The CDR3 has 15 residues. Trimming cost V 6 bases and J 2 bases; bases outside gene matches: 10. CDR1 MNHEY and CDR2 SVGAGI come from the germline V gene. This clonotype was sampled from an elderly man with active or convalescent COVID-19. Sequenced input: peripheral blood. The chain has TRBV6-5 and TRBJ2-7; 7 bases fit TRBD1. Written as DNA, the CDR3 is TGTGCCAGCAGCGACGGACAGGCGATAACCTACGAGCAGTACTTC. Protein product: CASSDGQAITYEQYF.